The source of this T cell receptor (beta chain) is a study of prognosis after radiotherapy for stage I lung cancer. This clonotype has ten or more counts. Researchers used two-round multiplex PCR to amplify TCR beta CDR3 starting from genomic DNA. During first-round PCR, primers specific to each TRBV and TRBJ gene were used. TCRdb analysed the multiplex PCR reads with MiXCR anew, one entry per CDR3 protein. The sample has 30,000 to 40,000 distinct CDR3 sequences, 34% seen once; the top ten hold approximately 16%. CDR3 size: 14 residues. Germline loops: CDR1 DFQATT, CDR2 SNEGSKA (reference sequence). Trimming removed 3 bases from V and 0 bases from J, with 10 bases in between.

The TCR sequence derives from a donor older than 45 with non-small cell lung cancer. This sequence joins TRBV20-1 and TRBJ2-3, with D perhaps matching TRBD2 (5 bases). Here the sequenced sample was PBMCs, taken before or after stereotactic body radiation therapy (not recorded which). The CDR3 nucleotides are TGCAGTGCTAGGGAGAGGGCTAGCACAGATACGCAGTATTTT. It encodes CSARERASTDTQYF.